The 16 T cell receptor beta chains below all came from one sample that was sequenced in a study of blood T cell repertoires in COVID-19. The method was immunoSEQ multiplex PCR; TCRdb's version includes in-frame clones alone and lacks a portion of them. Altogether tens of thousands of clones are present, 70% to 90% being singletons, with the ten largest covering 9.5% to 13%. The material sequenced was peripheral blood. These TCRs come from a man between 65 and 85 years old with active or convalescent COVID-19.

The V call is TRBV4-1, the J call TRBJ2-5, with 8 bases lining up with TRBD1. The CDR3 sequence is 13 residues long. The germline CDR1 and CDR2 sequences are MGHRA and YSYEKL. Trimming cost V 4 bases and J 4 bases; bases outside gene matches: 2. The CDR3 loop reads CASSPQGGETQYF. DNA of the CDR3: TGCGCCAGCAGCCCACAGGGGGGAGAGACCCAGTACTTC.

The chain is built from TRBV6-6 and TRBJ2-5, with 10 bases matching TRBD2. V shed 5 bases, J shed 2 bases, and the junction held 11 bases outside the gene matches. The CDR3 spans 17 residues. Germline V lookup: CDR1 MNHNY, CDR2 SVGAGI (reference sequence). The CDR3 bases are TGTGCCAGCAGTCCCAGGACTAGCGGCGGTTGGCAAGAGACCCAGTACTTC. Translating gives CASSPRTSGGWQETQYF.

In DNA form, the CDR3 reads TGTGCCAGCAGCTTCCGACAGGGACTGAACACTGAAGCTTTCTTT. Translating it yields CASSFRQGLNTEAFF. This sequence joins TRBV5-8 and TRBJ1-1; 7 nucleotides agree with TRBD1. The germline CDR1 and CDR2 sequences are SGHTS and YDEGEE. V shed 2 bases and J 0 bases; nucleotides not matched to a gene: 4. The CDR3 has 15 amino acids.

The chain employs TRBV15 and TRBJ1-5; TRBD1 aligns across 10 bases. This CDR3 is 17 amino acids long. The junction had 12 bases not matched to a gene; V was cut back by 3 bases and J by 7 bases. The V gene's germline CDR1 is LNHNV and CDR2 YYDKDF (reference sequence). The CDR3 DNA is TGTGCCACCAGCAGTTTAGAAGACAGGGGGCGCGGACAGCCCCAGCATTTT. Translation gives CATSSLEDRGRGQPQHF.

The rearrangement joins TRBV6-5 to TRBJ1-1, with TRBD1 matching 9 bases. The CDR3 consists of 15 residues. Germline V lookup: CDR1 MNHEY, CDR2 SVGAGI. The V segment lost 5 bases and the J segment 12 bases; nucleotides outside the gene matches: 16. CDR3 DNA: TGTGCCAGCAGTAGAAGACAGGGGGGCCTCAAGTGGACTTTCTTT. Protein product: CASSRRQGGLKWTFF.

The chain couples TRBV28 to TRBJ2-2, with TRBD2 as a possible D gene (5 bases). Germline lookup yields CDR1 MDHEN and CDR2 SYDVKM. The CDR3 consists of 14 residues. Trimming took off 4 bases at V and 6 bases at J, with 12 bases between the two ends. Here the CDR3 DNA reads TGTGCCAGCAGTTCCCCCCTACTAGCCGGGGAGCTGTTTTTT. Translating it yields CASSSPLLAGELFF.

The V and J genes are TRBV7-8 and TRBJ2-3; 7 bases line up with TRBD2. This CDR3 has 15 residues. CDR1 and CDR2 (germline): SGHVS, FQNEAQ. V was clipped by 5 bases and J by 5 bases; unmatched bases: 10. This CDR3 is CASSPRAGAIDTQYF. The DNA of the CDR3 is TGTGCCAGCAGCCCCCGGGCGGGAGCTATAGATACGCAGTATTTT.

The chain has TRBV15 and TRBJ2-1, with 7 bases identical to TRBD2. The junction had 9 bases not matched to a gene; V was cut back by 1 base and J by 9 bases. Germline CDR1 reads LNHNV; CDR2 reads YYDKDF (reference sequence). CDR3 length: 15 residues. As DNA, the CDR3 is TGTGCCACCAGCAGAGCAGAGCGGGAAGTAGGTGAGCAGTTCTTC. Translation: CATSRAEREVGEQFF.

This rearrangement joins TRBV9 to TRBJ2-1; 14 bases map to TRBD2. This CDR3 has 18 residues. Germline V lookup: CDR1 SGDLS, CDR2 YYNGEE. With 4 bases clipped from V and 5 bases from J, the junction kept 11 bases outside the gene matches. DNA of the CDR3: TGTGCCAGCAGCTACATATTGGGGACTAGCGGGAGTAACAATGAGCAGTTCTTC. Amino acids: CASSYILGTSGSNNEQFF. The full variable domain, rest sourced from reference TRBV9 and TRBJ2-1, is DSGVTQTPKHLITATGQRVTLRCSPRSGDLSVYWYQQSLDQGLQFLIQYYNGEERAKGNILERFSAQQFPDLHSELNLSSLELGDSALYFCASSYILGTSGSNNEQFFGPGTRLTVL.

The chain recombines TRBV10-3 with TRBJ2-1; a weak D match, TRBD1 (6 bases). In germline, CDR1 is ENHRY, CDR2 SYGVKD. This CDR3 has 14 residues. The V end was cut by 10 bases, the J end by 4 bases, with 17 bases between. The CDR3 sequence is CATLDRQEYNEQFF. The CDR3 bases are TGTGCCACCCTGGACCGACAGGAATACAATGAGCAGTTCTTC.

This chain connects TRBV6-5 to TRBJ1-1; a weak D match, TRBD1 (5 bases). The CDR3 is 14 residues long. Trimming left V 2 bases short and J 1 base short, with 8 bases between. Germline CDR1 MNHEY, CDR2 SVGAGI. CDR3 amino acids: CASSYTDKNTEAFF. The DNA for the CDR3 is TGTGCCAGCAGTTACACGGACAAGAACACTGAAGCTTTCTTT.

V is TRBV7-6 and J is TRBJ2-5; the match to TRBD1 covers 9 bases. From germline, CDR1 is SGHVS and CDR2 FNYEAQ. The CDR3 length is 16 residues. V shed 0 bases, J shed 1 base, and the junction held 3 bases outside the gene matches. CDR3 in DNA: TGTGCCAGCAGCTTAGCTATGGGACAGGGCCAAGAGACCCAGTACTTC. It translates to CASSLAMGQGQETQYF.

The rearrangement joins TRBV7-3 to TRBJ2-7; the D gene is possibly TRBD1 (5 bases). There are 12 residues in the CDR3. V shed 1 base and J shed 7 bases, with 8 bases lying between them. Per the germline V gene, CDR1 is SGHTA and CDR2 is FQGTGA. The CDR3 protein is CASSLMGREQYF. CDR3 bases: TGTGCCAGCAGCTTAATGGGGCGGGAGCAGTACTTC.

The rearrangement uses TRBV6-5 and TRBJ1-6; 7 nucleotides match TRBD1. The CDR3 is 13 residues long. Per the germline V gene, CDR1 is MNHEY and CDR2 is SVGAGI. Trimming cost V 7 bases and J 7 bases; bases outside gene matches: 4. In DNA, the CDR3 is TGTGCCAGCACCGGGACAGTAAATTCACCCCTCCACTTT. Protein: CASTGTVNSPLHF.

The V call is TRBV7-6, the J call TRBJ2-2, with D possibly being TRBD1 (5 bases). Germline V gives CDR1 SGHVS, CDR2 FNYEAQ. CDR3 length equals 15 residues. With 2 bases removed from V and 3 bases from J, the gap between germline ends came to 10 bases. CDR3 amino acids: CASSLSGAYTGELFF. The CDR3 DNA sequence: TGTGCCAGCAGCTTAAGTGGGGCATACACCGGGGAGCTGTTTTTT.

V usage is TRBV25-1 and J usage is TRBJ1-4; D is undetermined. Germline CDR1 reads MGHDK; CDR2 reads SYGVNS. Trimming took off 1 base at V and 7 bases at J, with 7 bases between the two ends. This CDR3 has 13 residues. For the CDR3, the DNA is TGTGCCAGCAGTGAATCCCCATCTGAAAAACTGTTTTTT. Its protein is CASSESPSEKLFF.